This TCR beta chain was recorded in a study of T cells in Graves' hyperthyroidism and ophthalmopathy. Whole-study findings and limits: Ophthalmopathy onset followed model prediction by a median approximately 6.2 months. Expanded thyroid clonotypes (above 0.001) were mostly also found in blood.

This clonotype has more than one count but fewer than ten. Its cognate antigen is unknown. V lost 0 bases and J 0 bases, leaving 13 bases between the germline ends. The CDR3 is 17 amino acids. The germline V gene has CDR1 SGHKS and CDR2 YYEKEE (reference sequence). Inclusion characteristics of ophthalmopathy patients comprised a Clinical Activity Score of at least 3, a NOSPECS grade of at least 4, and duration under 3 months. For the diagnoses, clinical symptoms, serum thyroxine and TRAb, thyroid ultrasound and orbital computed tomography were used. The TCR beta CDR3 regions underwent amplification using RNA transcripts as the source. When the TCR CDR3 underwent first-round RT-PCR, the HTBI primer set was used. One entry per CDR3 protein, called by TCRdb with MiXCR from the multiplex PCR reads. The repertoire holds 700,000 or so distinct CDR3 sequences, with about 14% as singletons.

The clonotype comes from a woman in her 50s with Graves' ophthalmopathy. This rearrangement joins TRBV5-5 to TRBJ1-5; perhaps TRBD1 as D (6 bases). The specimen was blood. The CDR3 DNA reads TGTGCCAGCAGCTTGGGGTTGACAGGTAGTAGCAATCAGCCCCAGCATTTT. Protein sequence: CASSLGLTGSSNQPQHF.